One sample yielded the 18 T cell receptor beta chains listed below, sequenced in a study of T cell responses to AZD1222 COVID-19 vaccine. The repertoire was sequenced with immunoSEQ multiplex PCR; TCRdb's copy has only in-frame clones and lacks some. The data show fewer than 150,000 clones, with roughly 87% seen just once and roughly 1.5% held by the top ten. Sample: peripheral blood, taken on day 0 of AZD1222 vaccination. The receptors stem from an adult in good health.

The chain carries TRBV9 and TRBJ2-3; 9 positions match TRBD1. The CDR3 extends over 15 amino acids. Germline V gene sequence: CDR1 SGDLS, CDR2 YYNGEE. V was pared by 5 bases and J by 2 bases, with 6 bases of the junction left unmatched. The CDR3 DNA follows: TGTGCCAGCAGACCAGGACAGGGGCACACAGATACGCAGTATTTT. Translating it yields CASRPGQGHTDTQYF.

In nucleotides, the CDR3 is TGTGCCAGCAGCCCCAAGACAGGGAGGTCACCCCTCCACTTT. It is translated as CASSPKTGRSPLHF. This chain links TRBV9 with TRBJ1-6; 7 bases match TRBD1. The trim removed 4 bases at V and 10 bases at J, leaving 8 bases unmatched. The CDR3 length is 14 residues. Germline V lookup: CDR1 SGDLS, CDR2 YYNGEE.

The chain joins TRBV6-5 to TRBJ1-1; D not resolved. V gave up 5 bases and J gave up 5 bases, with 9 bases separating them. The length of the CDR3 is 12 residues. Looked up from germline, CDR1 is MNHEY and CDR2 is SVGAGI. CDR3 nucleotide sequence: TGTGCCAGCAGTCACGGTTCGACTGAAGCTTTCTTT. Translating gives CASSHGSTEAFF.

A word on this clone: Other DNA sequences in the sample encode the same CDR3. The rearrangement joins TRBV5-4 to TRBJ2-2; tentatively, D is TRBD2 (6 bases). The V gene's germline CDR1 is SGHNT and CDR2 YYREEE (reference sequence). The CDR3 consists of 14 residues. Trimming cost V 4 bases and J 4 bases, with 11 bases left between them. CDR3 bases: TGTGCCAGCAGCCCGGGGGTAGCCACCGGGGAGCTGTTTTTT. It specifies CASSPGVATGELFF.

The chain is built from TRBV19 and TRBJ2-1; 7 nucleotides align to TRBD2. The CDR3 covers 14 residues. Germline CDR1 reads LNHDA; CDR2 reads SQIVND (reference sequence). V dropped 3 bases and J dropped 4; count of bases not matched to a gene: 3. The DNA of the CDR3 is TGTGCCAGTAGTATGGGGCGGGGGTACAATGAGCAGTTCTTC. It encodes CASSMGRGYNEQFF.

For this clone: The same CDR3 can be traced to other DNA sequences in this sample. V is TRBV5-1 and J is TRBJ1-6; D is unresolved. The V gene's germline CDR1 is SGHRS and CDR2 YFSETQ. Trimming took off 0 bases at V and 5 bases at J, with 6 bases between the two ends. The CDR3 consists of 14 residues. The CDR3 DNA reads as TGCGCCAGCAGCTTGGGGGGAAATAATTCACCCCTCCACTTT. This translates into CASSLGGNNSPLHF.

The chain links TRBV19 to TRBJ1-5; TRBD1 agrees at 12 bases. Looked up from germline, CDR1 is LNHDA and CDR2 is SQIVND (reference sequence). The length of the CDR3 is 21 residues. V trimming: 5 bases; J trimming: 6 bases; junction bases outside the gene matches: 23. The CDR3 nucleotides are TGTGCCAGTAGTTCCCACCTAAGGGACAGGGGGCGCGGGAAGGTCATTCAGCCCCAGCATTTT. It encodes CASSSHLRDRGRGKVIQPQHF.

The V call is TRBV12-1, the J call TRBJ2-4; TRBD2 reflects the table's D call only, with no check against the DNA. TRBV12-1 is classified as a pseudogene. The CDR3 is 18 amino acids. The CDR3 loop reads CASSTPRQRGGQENIQYF. For the CDR3, the DNA is TGTGCCAGCAGCACCCCTCGCCAGCGGGGGGGCCAGGAAAACATTCAGTACTTC.

The gene calls are TRBV5-1 and TRBJ1-1; D not certain. The CDR3 spans 14 residues. The V and J ends lost 4 bases and 6 bases respectively, with 16 bases between them. Germline loops: CDR1 SGHRS, CDR2 YFSETQ. The CDR3 DNA reads as TGCGCCAGCAGCGCCGACACGGGTGGGTCTGAAGCTTTCTTT. Translated: CASSADTGGSEAFF.

This clone is a singleton in its sample. This chain connects TRBV7-9 to TRBJ2-1; D gene uncertain. The CDR3 is made up of 13 amino acids. CDR1 SEHNR and CDR2 FQNEAQ come from the germline V gene (reference sequence). Trimming left V 5 bases short and J 0 bases short, with 5 bases between. CDR3 nucleotides: TGTGCCAGCAGCCCGGTCTCCTACAATGAGCAGTTCTTC. Translated, it gives CASSPVSYNEQFF.

The genes are TRBV25-1 and TRBJ1-1; D perhaps matches TRBD1 (5 bases). The length of the CDR3 is 17 residues. V was cut by 0 bases and J by 0 bases, with 14 bases left in between. Germline CDR1 reads MGHDK; CDR2 reads SYGVNS. CDR3 nucleotides: TGTGCCAGCAGTGAATATTTTGGGCAGGGTGTGAACACTGAAGCTTTCTTT. Its protein is CASSEYFGQGVNTEAFF.

V usage is TRBV10-3 and J usage is TRBJ1-1, with D perhaps TRBD1 (6 bases). Germline lookup yields CDR1 ENHRY and CDR2 SYGVKD. This CDR3 region has 13 residues. Trimming removed 0 bases from V and 8 bases from J, with 10 bases in between. For the CDR3, the DNA is TGTGCCATCAGTGAGTCGCCAGGGGCGGAAGCTTTCTTT. Amino acid sequence: CAISESPGAEAFF.

This clone appeared a single time. The chain joins TRBV11-2 to TRBJ2-7; the D gene could be TRBD1 or TRBD2 (6 bases each). The CDR3 is 17 residues long. Trimming cost V 3 bases and J 0 bases, with 18 bases left between them. Germline values: CDR1 SGHAT, CDR2 FQNNGV. The CDR3 sequence: CASSLTARGTLSYEQYF. CDR3 sequence (DNA): TGTGCCAGCAGCTTGACTGCACGGGGGACACTCTCCTACGAGCAGTACTTC.

V gene TRBV21-1 combines with J gene TRBJ2-1; the table assigns TRBD2, which was not confirmed against the DNA. TRBV21-1 is a recognized pseudogene. The CDR3 is made up of 16 amino acids. The CDR3 sequence: CASSTRLAGDYNEQFF. The CDR3 DNA is TGTGCCAGCAGCACGCGACTAGCGGGGGATTATAATGAGCAGTTCTTC.

The chain couples TRBV3-1 (or the pseudogene TRBV3-2) to TRBJ1-2, with TRBD1 identical over 8 bases. CDR3 length: 15 residues. Per germline, CDR1 LGHDT and CDR2 YNNKEL (reference sequence). V lost 3 bases to trimming and J lost 7 bases; unmatched junction nucleotides: 10. CDR3 loop: CASSHEDRAAVGYTF. The CDR3 nucleotides are TGTGCCAGCAGCCATGAGGACAGGGCGGCAGTTGGCTACACCTTC.

The genes are TRBV5-1 and TRBJ2-7; the match to TRBD1 covers 10 bases. Germline V gene sequence: CDR1 SGHRS, CDR2 YFSETQ. CDR3 length equals 18 residues. Trimming took 4 bases from V and 3 from J; bases not matched to a gene: 16. CDR3 loop: CASSHQNHGTGANYEQYF. The CDR3 nucleotides read TGCGCCAGCAGCCACCAAAACCACGGGACAGGGGCCAACTACGAGCAGTACTTC.

The rearrangement links TRBV5-4 to TRBJ1-4; D may be TRBD1 (5 bases). CDR1 is SGHNT, CDR2 YYREEE, per germline (reference sequence). This CDR3 comprises 15 residues. V lost 4 bases and J 5 bases, leaving 15 bases between the germline ends. CDR3 nucleotide sequence: TGTGCCAGCAGCGACGGGACGGGGGGGAATGAAAAACTGTTTTTT. Translating gives CASSDGTGGNEKLFF.

The chain is built from TRBV6-2 or TRBV6-3 and TRBJ2-3; TRBD1 matches 7 bases. With 0 bases clipped from V and 6 bases from J, the junction kept 3 bases outside the gene matches. CDR3 length: 14 amino acids. Germline assignment: CDR1 MNHEY and CDR2 SVGEGT. DNA for the CDR3: TGTGCCAGCAGTTACTCAGGGGGCGGCGATACGCAGTATTTT. It codes for CASSYSGGGDTQYF.